A single sample gave rise to the 3 T cell receptor beta chains below, sequenced in a study of shared clonotypes between healthy human individuals. Clones were read by immunoSEQ multiplex PCR, and TCRdb kept only the in-frame ones, dropping some. The sample carries 1.6 million or so clones, about 96% recorded once. Sequences were obtained from naive CD4+ T cells sorted from blood. Subset defined: CD45RA+ positively selected. Receptors were obtained from a young man in good health.

This clone showed up just a few times. The chain combines TRBV4-2 with TRBJ1-5; the match to TRBD1 covers 8 bases. V lost 5 bases to trimming and J lost 3 bases; unmatched junction nucleotides: 6. Germline lookup yields CDR1 LGHNA and CDR2 YNFKEQ. CDR3 size: 15 residues. CDR3 bases: TGTGCCAGCAGCTTCAGGGACAGGCCCAATCAGCCCCAGCATTTT. Encoded protein: CASSFRDRPNQPQHF.

The chain is built from TRBV18 and TRBJ1-2; TRBD1 aligns across 9 bases. The germline V gene has CDR1 KGHSH and CDR2 LQKENI. V shed 8 bases and J 5 bases; nucleotides not matched to a gene: 9. The CDR3 loop spans 14 amino acids. The CDR3 DNA is TGTGCCAGCAGACAGTCCGGGACAGGGTATGGCTACACCTTC. Residues: CASRQSGTGYGYTF.

The chain links TRBV25-1 to TRBJ2-3; maybe TRBD1 (6 bases). Trimming took 8 bases from V and 0 from J, leaving 12 bases between them. Germline CDR1 is MGHDK and CDR2 is SYGVNS. The CDR3 contains 14 residues. CDR3 nucleotide sequence: TGTGCCAGCGGTCGACAGGTTAGCACAGATACGCAGTATTTT. Translated, it gives CASGRQVSTDTQYF.